This TCR beta chain was observed in a study of metastatic and nonmetastatic thyroid tumors. Across the whole study: Both malignant and benign thyroid patients supplied peripheral blood and tumor or nodule tissue samples, across which the repertoires of these patients were then compared. Findings and limits, study-wide: It was reportedly found that TCR beta diversity was significantly higher in malignant thyroid tumors than in benign nodules, a difference seen in both blood and tumor samples.

Thyroid surgery took place with no prior treatment in any patient. This CDR3 is built from 13 residues. Germline CDR1 LNHDA, CDR2 SQIVND (reference sequence). This clone was picked up many times. Its antigen remains unknown. Study processing details: To classify distant metastasis in papillary thyroid cancer, a model was built from CDR3 differences across clinicopathological groups. With MiXCR, TCRdb called clones anew from the PCR reads. In this record, the V and J calls reflect TCRdb's handling and not the investigators' own analysis. The profile shows more than 10,000 clones, 23% of them singletons.

Sequencing was done on a sample of blood. This TCR was sampled from a female donor with papillary thyroid cancer or a benign thyroid nodule (not recorded which). Some clones in this sample may be carry-over from other donors' samples. The chain employs TRBV19 and TRBJ2-1, with 10 nucleotides matching TRBD2. CDR3 region: CAAALAGGGEQFF. CDR3 DNA sequence: TGTGCTGCCGCTTTAGCGGGGGGAGGTGAGCAGTTCTTC.